Each of the 12 T cell receptor beta chains below was sequenced from the same sample in a study of identical twins. TCRdb processed the 5' RACE reads anew with MiXCR; each CDR3 protein has one entry. The top ten clones hold 8% to 9.5% of a sample with around 340,000 distinct CDR3 sequences, around 9% of them seen once. The sequenced sample consisted of naive T cells sorted from blood. These receptor sequences come from a woman in her fifties or sixties in good health.

This clonotype was seen many times. The chain links TRBV5-1 to TRBJ2-1, with D tentatively TRBD2 (5 bases). The V end lost 6 bases, the J end lost 7 bases, and 11 bases lay between the germline ends. The CDR3 totals 12 residues. The germline CDR1 and CDR2 sequences are SGHRS and YFSETQ. Written as DNA, the CDR3 is TGCGCCAGCAAAAAGGGAGTGAATGAGCAGTTCTTC. Amino acids: CASKKGVNEQFF.

This clonotype came up a few times. The chain employs TRBV7-9 and TRBJ2-1; 14 nucleotides align to TRBD2. CDR1 is SEHNR and CDR2 is FQNEAQ in the germline V gene (reference sequence). J was trimmed by 7 bases and V by 5 bases; bases with no gene match: 13. The CDR3 is 18 amino acids. For the CDR3, the DNA is TGTGCCAGCAGCGATCCCACAGGGGGACTAGCGGGAGTGAATGAGCAGTTCTTC. Residues: CASSDPTGGLAGVNEQFF.

This clonotype was seen many times. The rearrangement uses TRBV5-1 and TRBJ2-2, with 7 bases that match TRBD2. The germline gives CDR1 SGHRS, CDR2 YFSETQ. The J segment lost 0 bases and the V segment lost 0 bases, leaving 8 bases of the junction unmatched. The CDR3 sequence is 18 residues long. The CDR3 spells CASSLVGLEAANTGELFF. DNA of the CDR3: TGCGCCAGCAGCTTGGTAGGACTAGAAGCCGCGAACACCGGGGAGCTGTTTTTT.

This clonotype came up a few times. This rearrangement joins TRBV4-1 to TRBJ2-1; possible D gene TRBD1, 6 bases. CDR3 length: 13 residues. The germline gives CDR1 MGHRA, CDR2 YSYEKL. Between the trimmed V and J ends, which lost 2 bases and 9 bases, there was a span of 11 bases. In DNA form, the CDR3 reads TGCGCCAGCAGCCAACACAGGGTAGGTGAGCAGTTCTTC. It is translated as CASSQHRVGEQFF.

This clonotype was observed at least ten times. V and J are TRBV15 and TRBJ2-3; D unclear. The germline V gene encodes CDR1 LNHNV and CDR2 YYDKDF (reference sequence). Trimming took 5 bases from V and 0 from J, leaving 9 bases between them. There are 14 residues in the CDR3. The CDR3 nucleotides are TGTGCCACCAGCTTACGCTCTAGCACAGATACGCAGTATTTT. This codes for CATSLRSSTDTQYF. Variable domain in full (rest from reference TRBV15 and TRBJ2-3): DAMVIQNPRYQVTQFGKPVTLSCSQTLNHNVMYWYQQKSSQAPKLLFHYYDKDFNNEADTPDNFQSRRPNTSFCFLDIRSPGLGDTAMYLCATSLRSSTDTQYFGPGTRLTVL.

The gene calls are TRBV27 and TRBJ2-1; 10 positions agree with TRBD2. From germline, CDR1 is MNHEY and CDR2 SMNVEV (reference sequence). V shed 4 bases and J 7 bases; nucleotides not matched to a gene: 7. The CDR3 contains 15 residues. CDR3 protein: CASSSPGLAVNEQFF. The CDR3 nucleotides read TGTGCCAGCAGTTCCCCCGGACTAGCGGTGAATGAGCAGTTCTTC.

This clonotype was seen ten or more times. The chain carries TRBV20-1 and TRBJ1-1, with D tentatively TRBD1 (5 bases). CDR3 size: 13 residues. V shed 1 base and J shed 7 bases, with 13 bases lying between them. Germline loops: CDR1 DFQATT, CDR2 SNEGSKA (reference sequence). CDR3 sequence: CSARVWGRFEAFF. In nucleotides, the CDR3 is TGCAGTGCTAGAGTCTGGGGGAGGTTTGAAGCTTTCTTT.

At least ten counts were recorded for this clonotype. The chain is built from TRBV4-1 and TRBJ2-3; D not resolved. There are 11 residues in the CDR3. Trimming left V 3 bases short and J 6 bases short, with 4 bases between. Germline V gene lookup returns CDR1 MGHRA and CDR2 YSYEKL. CDR3 amino acids: CASSQTDTQYF. CDR3 sequence (DNA): TGCGCCAGCAGCCAGACCGATACGCAGTATTTT.

This clonotype was recorded a few times. The chain has TRBV27 and TRBJ1-2; D gene ambiguous. CDR1 and CDR2 from the germline V gene are MNHEY and SMNVEV (reference sequence). V lost 1 base to trimming and J lost 6 bases, with 12 bases between them. The CDR3 length is 14 residues. In DNA form, the CDR3 reads TGTGCCAGCAGTTTATATCGGGGATCAGATGGCTACACCTTC. It is translated as CASSLYRGSDGYTF.

This clonotype was seen a handful of times. This chain links TRBV6-5 with TRBJ2-1; 11 bases align to TRBD1. The CDR3 is made up of 16 amino acids. The germline gives CDR1 MNHEY, CDR2 SVGAGI. With V trimmed by 1 base and J by 7 bases, 6 bases remained unmatched. The CDR3 DNA is TGTGCCAGCAGTTACTTACCGGGACAGGGGGTAAATGAGCAGTTCTTC. The encoded protein is CASSYLPGQGVNEQFF.

This clonotype was observed a handful of times. The chain combines TRBV5-1 with TRBJ1-1; D not resolved. Trimming shortened V by 1 base and J by 0 bases, and 19 bases separated the two germline ends. The CDR3 is made up of 18 amino acids. Germline CDR1 reads SGHRS; CDR2 reads YFSETQ. CDR3 bases: TGCGCCAGCAGCTTGTTAGGTATAACAGAATTCGTGAACACTGAAGCTTTCTTT. Residues: CASSLLGITEFVNTEAFF.

This clonotype has a handful of counts. V and J are TRBV24-1 and TRBJ2-1; 8 bases are a match to TRBD2. Trimming at V came to 2 bases and at J to 3 bases, leaving 5 bases not matched to a gene. The CDR3 runs 16 residues. CDR1 and CDR2 from the germline V gene are KGHDR and SFDVKD. The CDR3 region has the DNA TGTGCCACCAGTGATTATCGGCGGGGGGACTACAATGAGCAGTTCTTC. Residues: CATSDYRRGDYNEQFF.